This is a list of T cell receptor beta chains from one sample in a study of breast tumors, draining lymph nodes, adjacent tissues. TCRdb passed the multiplex PCR reads through MiXCR, listing each CDR3 protein once. Of 70,000 to 85,000 distinct CDR3 sequences in the sample, under 25% were seen once. The sample was axillary lymph node tissue. These receptor sequences come from a female donor with breast cancer. Some clones in this sample may be carry-over from other donors' samples. The CDR3 runs from the conserved cysteine through the conserved F or W. The D gene is left open where the match is weak. Rows give clone size only sometimes, using once, few, many, or a class for an expanded clone.

v_gene	d_gene	j_gene	abundance	CDR3nt	CDR3aa
TRBV5-8	NA	TRBJ2-3	many	TGTGCCAGCAGTTCCGCGAGGGAGGCAGATACGCAGTATTTT	CASSSAREADTQYF
TRBV7-9	TRBD1	TRBJ2-7	many	TGTGCCAGCAGCCCAGGGGGCTCCCTCTACGAGCAGTACTTC	CASSPGGSLYEQYF
TRBV30	NA	TRBJ2-5	many	TGTGCCTGGAGTAGTGGAGAGACCCAGTACTTC	CAWSSGETQYF
TRBV20-1	NA	TRBJ2-7	many	TGCAGTGCTTTGTCGCGAGAGGTGTCCTACGAGCAGTACTTC	CSALSREVSYEQYF
TRBV20-1	NA	TRBJ2-1	many	TGCAGTGCTAGAGATGGAAGGAGGGGCTCCTACAATGAGCAGTTCTTC	CSARDGRRGSYNEQFF
TRBV9	NA	TRBJ1-2	many	TGTGCCAGCAGGGGTCCCCTCAATTATGGCTACACCTTC	CASRGPLNYGYTF
TRBV15	NA	TRBJ2-7	many	TGTGCCACCAGCAGAGGGACGGAATACGAGCAGTACTTC	CATSRGTEYEQYF
TRBV6-6	NA	TRBJ1-4	many	TGTGCCAGCAGTTACTCGTGGGACAATAGGGAAAAACTGTTTTTT	CASSYSWDNREKLFF
TRBV12-3/TRBV12-4	NA	TRBJ1-1	NA	TGTGCCTGCAGTTTAGCCAGGACCGCTGAAGCTTTCTTT	CACSLARTAEAFF
TRBV11-2	NA	TRBJ2-5	many	TGTGCCAGCAGCGTAGATAGAGAGACCCAGTACTTC	CASSVDRETQYF
TRBV9	NA	TRBJ1-4	many	TGTGCCAGCAGCGTAGGGGGCAGGGAGGGTGAAAAACTGTTTTTT	CASSVGGREGEKLFF
TRBV7-8	NA	TRBJ1-6	medium-sized	TGTGCCAGCAGCTTGGGACTTACGAGCTCCTATAATTCACCCCTCCACTTT	CASSLGLTSSYNSPLHF
TRBV20-1	TRBD1	TRBJ1-6	many	TGCAGTGCTAGAAGGGGAGACAGGGTATATAATTCACCCCTCCACTTT	CSARRGDRVYNSPLHF
TRBV27	NA	TRBJ2-7	many	TGTGCCAGCAGGAAACAGGGTAGCTCCTACGAGCAGTACTTC	CASRKQGSSYEQYF
TRBV7-9	TRBD2	TRBJ2-5	few	TGTGCCAGCAGCCTTGGACTAGCGGAAGGGACCCAGTACTTC	CASSLGLAEGTQYF
TRBV20-1	NA	TRBJ2-1	many	TGCAGTGTTCCGGGACTTTCCACCAATGAGCAGTTCTTC	CSVPGLSTNEQFF
TRBV9	TRBD2	TRBJ2-5	many	TGTGCCAGCAGCTCCCGACTAGCCCAAGAGACCCAGTACTTC	CASSSRLAQETQYF
TRBV19	NA	TRBJ1-2	many	TGTGCCAGTAGTCCAATCCGGGACACAAAAGGAGGTGGCTACACCTTC	CASSPIRDTKGGGYTF
TRBV2	NA	TRBJ1-4	many	TGTGCCAGCAGTGAACAGAGGACTAATGAAAAACTGTTTTTT	CASSEQRTNEKLFF
TRBV3-1	NA	TRBJ2-2	NA	TGTGCCAGCAGCCAAGATCGGCGCATTGGGACCGGGGAGCTGTTTTTT	CASSQDRRIGTGELFF
TRBV20-1	TRBD2	TRBJ2-3	many	TGCAGTGCTAGCAGGATTAGCGGGAGGGGCGATACGCAGTATTTT	CSASRISGRGDTQYF
TRBV19	TRBD1	TRBJ2-6	many	TGTGCCAGTACCAGGGGGAGCTCTGGGGCCAACGTCCTGACTTTC	CASTRGSSGANVLTF
TRBV5-4	NA	TRBJ1-4	many	TGTGCCAGCAGTTCTGCCTCGAATGAAAAACTGTTTTTT	CASSSASNEKLFF
TRBV10-3	NA	TRBJ1-2	many	TGTGCCATCAGTGGTGTCAGGTTCGCCTCTAACTATGGCTACACCTTC	CAISGVRFASNYGYTF
TRBV5-5	NA	TRBJ2-2	many	TGTGCCAGCAGCTTCGACGCTTGGTCTCTGAACACCGGGGAGCTGTTTTTT	CASSFDAWSLNTGELFF
TRBV12-3/TRBV12-4	NA	TRBJ2-2	many	TGTGCCAGCAGTTTCGTGGGTGGGGAGCTGTTTTTT	CASSFVGGELFF
TRBV28	TRBD2	TRBJ2-5	few	TGTGCCAGCAGCAGTCAGACTAGCAGAATTCAAGAGACCCAGTACTTC	CASSSQTSRIQETQYF
TRBV6-2/TRBV6-3	NA	TRBJ1-1	NA	TGTGCCAGCAATCAAATGGCTGGGGCAAGCGAAGCTTTCTTT	CASNQMAGASEAFF
TRBV6-2/TRBV6-3	NA	TRBJ1-5	many	TGTGCCAGCAGTTATCCCGGACGGAATAGCAATCAGCCCCAGCATTTT	CASSYPGRNSNQPQHF
TRBV4-1	NA	TRBJ2-7	many	TGCGCCAGCAGCCATCCCGGGCTCTACGAGCAGTACTTC	CASSHPGLYEQYF
TRBV2	NA	TRBJ2-1	many	TGTGCCAGCAGACGACAGGCCCTTGGGAATGAGCAGTTCTTC	CASRRQALGNEQFF
TRBV5-5	TRBD2	TRBJ2-7	many	TGTGCCAGCAGCTTGGGACTAGCGGGTATAATCTACGAGCAGTACTTC	CASSLGLAGIIYEQYF
TRBV5-1	TRBD2	TRBJ2-5	many	TGCGCCAGCAGCTTGGCCCTAGCGGGAGGGGAGACCCAGTACTTC	CASSLALAGGETQYF
TRBV7-2	NA	TRBJ1-4	many	TGTGCCAGCAGCTTTGGCCAGGGTACTAATGAAAAACTGTTTTTT	CASSFGQGTNEKLFF
TRBV6-5	TRBD1	TRBJ2-7	many	TGTGCCAGCAGTTACTCTGTGACAGGGTCCTACGAGCAGTACTTC	CASSYSVTGSYEQYF
TRBV6-4	NA	TRBJ1-3	many	TGTGCCAGCAGTGACTCGACTCGCTGTAGCTCTGGAAACACCATATATTTT	CASSDSTRCSSGNTIYF
TRBV2	NA	TRBJ2-1	many	TGTGCCAGCAGTGAAATAGACTCACAGTTCTTC	CASSEIDSQFF
TRBV10-3	NA	TRBJ2-2	NA	TGTGCCATCGAGGGAAGCACCGAGGAGCTGTTTTTT	CAIEGSTEELFF
TRBV19	TRBD1	TRBJ1-3	many	TGTGCCAGTAGTGGGGCACAGGGGGCTGGAAACACCATATATTTT	CASSGAQGAGNTIYF